The TCR beta chain under discussion was sequenced for a study of early T cells in non-severe SARS-CoV-2 infection. TCRdb processed the 5' RACE reads anew with MiXCR; each CDR3 protein has one entry. Of 99,000 or so distinct CDR3 sequences in the sample, around 16% are singletons; the top ten hold over 0.95%. The CDR3 runs to 15 residues. Trimming pared 3 bases from V and 1 base from J, leaving 12 bases between. Germline V gene sequence: CDR1 LGHDT, CDR2 YNNKEL (reference sequence). The TCR comes from an adult who was a healthcare worker with PCR-confirmed SARS-CoV-2 infection or an uninfected control (not recorded which). This chain uses TRBV3-1 with TRBJ1-2; tentatively, D is TRBD1 (5 bases). The sequencing input was whole blood. The CDR3 sequence is CASSHGDPGNYGYTF. The CDR3 coding sequence is TGTGCCAGCAGCCACGGGGACCCCGGTAACTATGGCTACACCTTC.